A single sample is the source of the 20 T cell receptor beta chains below, sequenced in a study of post-analysis software for immune sequencing data. Study results and limitations: The five TRBV segments detected at higher frequency in patients than in controls included TRBV5-6, TRBV5-1 and TRBV20-1.

The TCR beta cDNA libraries carried unique molecular identifiers. TCRdb ran MiXCR on the PCR reads and lists one entry per CDR3 protein. The data show about 770,000 distinct CDR3 sequences, about 43% seen once. These receptors are not linked to any known antigen. Material: blood. These receptors all stem from a girl under 18 with multiple sclerosis.

This chain uses TRBV12-3 or TRBV12-4 with TRBJ2-1; D is ambiguous. CDR3 size: 13 residues. V gave up 2 bases and J gave up 10 bases, with 12 bases separating them. The CDR3 sequence is CASSLSPRPEQFF. The CDR3 DNA sequence: TGTGCCAGCAGTTTATCCCCCCGACCCGAGCAGTTCTTC.

The gene calls are TRBV7-6 and TRBJ2-7; 10 bases fit TRBD1. CDR3 length: 15 residues. J lost 5 bases, V lost 1 base, and 5 bases had no gene match. Germline-derived CDR1 and CDR2 are SGHVS and FNYEAQ. The CDR3 sequence: CASSLGGQGSHEQYF. CDR3 nucleotide sequence: TGTGCCAGCAGCTTAGGGGGACAGGGGTCCCACGAGCAGTACTTC.

V gene TRBV12-3 or TRBV12-4 combines with J gene TRBJ2-7; a weak D match, TRBD2 (5 bases). V dropped 6 bases and J dropped 3 bases, with 15 bases sitting between them. The CDR3 totals 14 residues. The CDR3 is CASRGAESFYEQYF. CDR3 coding DNA: TGTGCCAGCAGGGGAGCTGAGAGCTTCTACGAGCAGTACTTC.

The gene calls are TRBV9 and TRBJ2-3, with 10 bases aligning to TRBD2. Per the germline V gene, CDR1 is SGDLS and CDR2 is YYNGEE. The CDR3 covers 18 residues. The junction had 9 bases not matched to a gene; V was cut back by 0 bases and J by 2 bases. In DNA form, the CDR3 reads TGTGCCAGCAGCGTAGACGGAGCGGGAGGGCACTTCACAGATACGCAGTATTTT. Protein sequence: CASSVDGAGGHFTDTQYF.

In this sample, this clonotype turned up a few times. The rearrangement uses TRBV7-9 and TRBJ1-4; D is undetermined. The CDR3 consists of 12 residues. V was clipped by 5 bases and J by 7 bases, with 8 bases between them. Germline-derived CDR1 and CDR2 are SEHNR and FQNEAQ (reference sequence). This chain's CDR3 is CASSPAREKLFF. The CDR3 coding sequence is TGTGCCAGCAGCCCGGCGCGTGAAAAACTGTTTTTT.

Ten or more counts support this clonotype. One junction end does not reproduce the germline sequence, and a read error may be involved. The chain has TRBV6-2 or TRBV6-3 and TRBJ2-7, with D perhaps TRBD1 or TRBD2 (5 bases each). This CDR3 comprises 14 residues. The germline V gene has CDR1 MNHEY and CDR2 SVGEGT. The CDR3 DNA follows: TGCGCCAGCAGCTACGCCGGGACCTCCTACGAGCAGTACTTC. The encoded protein is CASSYAGTSYEQYF.

The CDR3 here is CATADRTRTEAFF. Written as DNA, the CDR3 is TGTGCCACAGCCGACAGGACACGCACTGAAGCTTTCTTT. The V gene is TRBV15, the J gene TRBJ1-1; possibly TRBD1 for D (6 bases). Germline lookup yields CDR1 LNHNV and CDR2 YYDKDF (reference sequence). This CDR3 is 13 amino acids long. The ends were cut back, 9 bases at V and 4 bases at J, with 15 bases in the middle.

This chain links TRBV12-3 or TRBV12-4 with TRBJ2-5; D gene uncertain. The assigned J gene may be wrong: the sequence end matches TRBJ2-7 better. This CDR3 has 12 residues. DNA of the CDR3: TGTGCCAGCACCCTCCCGGGCTACGAGCAGTACTTC. This encodes CASTLPGYEQYF.

The rearrangement joins TRBV9 to TRBJ1-6; D unresolved. Looked up from germline, CDR1 is SGDLS and CDR2 is YYNGEE. Trimming took off 3 bases at V and 7 bases at J, with 11 bases between the two ends. The CDR3 length is 14 residues. CDR3 sequence (DNA): TGTGCCAGCAGCGCCGAAGAGAGGAATTCACCCCTCCACTTT. Amino acid sequence: CASSAEERNSPLHF.

The genes are TRBV11-2 and TRBJ2-7, with D maybe TRBD2 (6 bases). The CDR3 has 16 amino acids. V was cut by 0 bases and J by 0 bases, with 12 bases left in between. Germline values: CDR1 SGHAT, CDR2 FQNNGV. The CDR3 sequence: CASSLELSGNSYEQYF. The DNA of the CDR3 is TGTGCCAGCAGCTTAGAGCTTAGCGGAAACTCCTACGAGCAGTACTTC.

This clonotype was seen a handful of times. The chain employs TRBV6-5 and TRBJ2-3; the D call may be TRBD1 or TRBD2 (6 bases each). The germline V and J ends were trimmed by 2 bases and 3 bases, with 12 bases remaining between them. Germline CDR1 is MNHEY and CDR2 is SVGAGI. CDR3 length: 15 residues. Here the CDR3 reads CASSYRGVATDTQYF. The CDR3 DNA reads TGTGCCAGCAGTTACAGGGGGGTAGCGACAGATACGCAGTATTTT.

The chain couples TRBV4-1 to TRBJ2-1, with D perhaps TRBD2 (6 bases). The CDR3 spans 15 residues. Trimming cost V 3 bases and J 5 bases, with 14 bases left between them. Germline CDR1 reads MGHRA; CDR2 reads YSYEKL. The CDR3 sequence: CASSHDSGPNNEQFF. The CDR3 DNA reads TGCGCCAGCAGCCATGATAGCGGTCCCAACAATGAGCAGTTCTTC.

This rearrangement joins TRBV29-1 to TRBJ2-5; tentatively, D is TRBD2 (6 bases). TRBJ2-7 matches the DNA end more closely, so the J call is doubtful. The CDR3 has 13 residues. Germline CDR1 and CDR2: SQVTM and ANQGSEA. The DNA for the CDR3 is TGCAGCGTTGAAGATCTCGGGGGAGTCGAGCAGTACTTC. Translating it yields CSVEDLGGVEQYF.

This chain uses TRBV13 with TRBJ2-1; D call uncertain. V lost 1 base and J lost 4, with 8 bases in between. The CDR3 sequence is 14 residues long. Germline values: CDR1 PRHDT, CDR2 FYEKMQ (reference sequence). The CDR3 DNA follows: TGTGCCAGCAGCTTAGCACTATATTACAATGAGCAGTTCTTC. Amino acids: CASSLALYYNEQFF.

The rearrangement links TRBV20-1 to TRBJ2-3; no reliable D call. Trimming took off 5 bases at V and 9 bases at J, with 18 bases between the two ends. CDR3 length: 13 amino acids. Germline CDR1 DFQATT, CDR2 SNEGSKA (reference sequence). The CDR3 nucleotides are TGCAGTGCTGAGACTGCCAACTCTCCGACGCAGTATTTT. Translating gives CSAETANSPTQYF.

The chain couples TRBV20-1 to TRBJ2-7; 7 positions agree with TRBD2. This CDR3 spans 14 amino acids. Germline CDR1 reads DFQATT; CDR2 reads SNEGSKA (reference sequence). V was clipped by 0 bases and J by 5 bases; unmatched bases: 7. The CDR3 sequence is CSARDRLAVNEQYF. CDR3 coding DNA: TGCAGTGCTAGAGATCGGCTAGCGGTTAACGAGCAGTACTTC.

This chain uses TRBV20-1 with TRBJ2-1; D is ambiguous. The V end was cut by 1 base, the J end by 8 bases, with 9 bases between. This CDR3 contains 12 residues. Germline lookup yields CDR1 DFQATT and CDR2 SNEGSKA (reference sequence). CDR3 sequence: CSARAVGDEQFF. CDR3 DNA sequence: TGCAGTGCTAGAGCGGTAGGCGATGAGCAGTTCTTC.

A few counts support this clonotype. This chain joins TRBV5-6 and TRBJ2-3; D unclear. Looked up from germline, CDR1 is SGHDT and CDR2 is YYEEEE. This CDR3 has 17 amino acids. Trimming shortened V by 1 base and J by 2 bases, and 17 bases separated the two germline ends. The CDR3: CASSLRVVAYYTDTQYF. CDR3 bases: TGTGCCAGCAGCTTGAGGGTGGTGGCATATTACACAGATACGCAGTATTTT.

The chain carries TRBV12-3 or TRBV12-4 and TRBJ2-1; D is undetermined. This CDR3 has 14 amino acids. Trimming shortened V by 4 bases and J by 0 bases, and 7 bases separated the two germline ends. The CDR3 spells CASSYEGSYNEQFF. DNA of the CDR3: TGTGCCAGCAGTTATGAAGGCTCCTACAATGAGCAGTTCTTC.

The chain uses TRBV7-8 and TRBJ2-2; possibly TRBD1 for D (5 bases). Looked up from germline, CDR1 is SGHVS and CDR2 is FQNEAQ. V was pared by 2 bases and J by 3 bases, with 7 bases between. This CDR3 contains 14 residues. The CDR3 nucleotides read TGTGCCAGCAGCTTACCAGGGTACACCGGGGAGCTGTTTTTT. Translation: CASSLPGYTGELFF.